This is a list of T cell receptor beta chains from one sample in a study of T cells in Graves' hyperthyroidism and ophthalmopathy. Each CDR3 protein gets one entry after TCRdb re-called the multiplex PCR reads with MiXCR. This repertoire shows some 400,000 distinct CDR3 sequences, 19% found once; its top ten account for around 3.6%. The sequenced sample consisted of blood. These receptors were taken from a woman aged 18 to 35 with Graves' hyperthyroidism. Each CDR3 is given with its conserved first and last residue. The order of the fields is D gene, CDR3 length, J gene, V gene, clone size, CDR3 DNA, CDR3 protein. The D gene is left open where the match is weak. Not every row has a clone size; where given, it reads once, few, many or a size class.

>NA|15|TRBJ1-2|TRBV12-3/TRBV12-4|many
TGTGCCAGCAGTTCCGACGGGGGCGGTAACTATGGCTACACCTTC
CASSSDGGGNYGYTF
>NA|14|TRBJ1-1|TRBV4-1|NA
TGCGCCATACGGCAAAGCGCCCAGAACACTGAAGCTTTCTTT
CAIRQSAQNTEAFF
>TRBD1|20|TRBJ1-2|TRBV12-3/TRBV12-4|many
TGTGCCAGCAGTTTCGTCGGCTCCTGGCAGGGGGCGCCCTATAACTATGGCTACACCTTC
CASSFVGSWQGAPYNYGYTF
>TRBD1|14|TRBJ2-5|TRBV12-3/TRBV12-4|many
TGTGCCAGCAGTCGGGACAGGGCACGGGAGACCCAGTACTTC
CASSRDRARETQYF
>TRBD1|16|TRBJ2-6|TRBV18|NA
TGTGCCAGCTCACTCTCAGGGGGCGCGGGGGCCAACGTCCTGACTTTC
CASSLSGGAGANVLTF
>NA|13|TRBJ1-2|TRBV5-1|many
TGCGCCAGCAGCGTCCAGGGAGACTATGGCTACACCTTC
CASSVQGDYGYTF
>TRBD1|14|TRBJ1-2|TRBV5-1|few
TGCGCCAGCAGCACGACAGGGGGCGGCGACGGCTACACCTTC
CASSTTGGGDGYTF
>NA|17|TRBJ2-6|TRBV27|NA
TGTGCCAGCAGTTGGCTGACAGAGACATCTGGGGCCAACGTCCTGACTTTC
CASSWLTETSGANVLTF
>NA|14|TRBJ1-5|TRBV20-1|many
TGCAGTGCTAGAGATTCCAGGGGCAGTCAGCCCCAGCATTTT
CSARDSRGSQPQHF
>TRBD1|16|TRBJ1-5|TRBV7-9|many
TGTGCCAGCAGCTTAGAGACAGGGGGCTTCGGTCAGCCCCAGCATTTT
CASSLETGGFGQPQHF
>NA|13|TRBJ2-5|TRBV19|many
TGTGCCACTCGACCCCCCGCCCAAGAGACCCAGTACTTC
CATRPPAQETQYF
>NA|14|TRBJ1-5|TRBV12-3/TRBV12-4|many
TGTGCCAGCAGTTTAGTAGGGTGGGGACAGCCCCAGCATTTT
CASSLVGWGQPQHF
>TRBD1|16|TRBJ1-2|TRBV12-5|NA
TGTGCTAGTGGTTCCTACCATCGGGACAGGGACTATGGCTACACCTTC
CASGSYHRDRDYGYTF
>NA|15|TRBJ2-7|TRBV13|NA
TGTGCCAGCAGCCCCTTCGACATCCCTCCCTACGAGCAGTACTTC
CASSPFDIPPYEQYF
>NA|14|TRBJ2-5|TRBV6-1|many
TGTGCCAGCAGGATGACAGGAGGTCAAGAGACCCAGTACTTC
CASRMTGGQETQYF
>NA|16|TRBJ1-3|TRBV6-1|many
TGTGCCAGCAGTGCGTTCCAGGGTTCTTCTGGAAACACCATATATTTT
CASSAFQGSSGNTIYF
>TRBD1|12|TRBJ1-1|TRBV5-1|many
TGCGCCAGCAGCTGGGACAGGCCGTTTATCTTCTTT
CASSWDRPFIFF
>NA|15|TRBJ2-5|TRBV4-2|many
TGTGCCAGCAGCCAAGATTTGAGGGGGAAAGAGACCCAGTACTTC
CASSQDLRGKETQYF
>TRBD1|15|TRBJ2-7|TRBV6-5|many
TGTGCCAGCAGTTACTTAGACAGGGAATCCGCCGAGCAGTACTTC
CASSYLDRESAEQYF
>NA|16|TRBJ2-5|TRBV15|many
TGTGCCACCAGCAGAGAACAACTTTGGGGCCAAGAGACCCAGTACTTC
CATSREQLWGQETQYF
>TRBD1|15|TRBJ1-1|TRBV5-1|many
TGCGCCAGCAGCCCCACGACAGGGTGGAACACTGAAGCTTTCTTT
CASSPTTGWNTEAFF
>NA|11|TRBJ1-2|TRBV20-1|many
TGCAGTGCTAGTGGGGTGAGCGGCTACACCTTC
CSASGVSGYTF
>TRBD1|17|TRBJ1-6|TRBV6-1|many
TGTGCCAGCAGGTCCGGGACAGGGGGGTCCTATAATTCACCCCTCCACTTT
CASRSGTGGSYNSPLHF
>NA|15|TRBJ1-5|TRBV4-1|NA
TGCGCCAGCAGCCAAGACGGGGTTCCAGAGGGGCCCCAGCATTTT
CASSQDGVPEGPQHF
>NA|16|TRBJ2-6|TRBV6-1|many
TGTGCCAGCAGCCCAGACAGGTACTCTGGGGCCAACGTCCTGACTTTC
CASSPDRYSGANVLTF
>TRBD1|15|TRBJ1-1|TRBV14|NA
TGTGCCAGCAGCCTAAGCAGGGGGCTGGTCACTGAAGCTTTCTTT
CASSLSRGLVTEAFF
>NA|14|TRBJ1-1|TRBV25-1|many
TGTGCCAGCAGTGAATCAGAGGTGGGGACTGAAGCTTTCTTT
CASSESEVGTEAFF
>TRBD1|14|TRBJ1-2|TRBV7-2|many
TGTGCCAGCAGCTCAAGGACAGGGCAGCATGGCTACACCTTC
CASSSRTGQHGYTF
>NA|15|TRBJ1-2|TRBV7-9|few
TGTGCCAGCAGCCGAACAGGACAGACGTTATATGGCTACACCTTC
CASSRTGQTLYGYTF
>NA|15|TRBJ2-5|TRBV6-1|NA
TGTGCCAGCAGCACGCTCCGGGACGTGAAAGAGACCCAGTACTTC
CASSTLRDVKETQYF
>TRBD1|16|TRBJ2-7|TRBV27|many
TGTGCCAGCAGTTTCCACAGCGGACAGGGGGACCACGAGCAGTACTTC
CASSFHSGQGDHEQYF
>NA|13|TRBJ1-1|TRBV19|many
TGTGCCAGTAGTATCAGGGGTTATACTGAAGCTTTCTTT
CASSIRGYTEAFF
>NA|16|TRBJ2-2|TRBV5-1|many
TGCGCCAGCAGCTCCAGGGTGGGGCGCAGCACCGGGGAGCTGTTTTTT
CASSSRVGRSTGELFF
>NA|14|TRBJ1-5|TRBV16|many
TGTGCCAGCAGCCAATTGTCGGGAGGGCAGCCCCAGCATTTT
CASSQLSGGQPQHF
>NA|13|TRBJ2-5|TRBV29-1|NA
TGCAGCGCCGGGGCAGGGGGGTTTGGGACCCAGTACTTC
CSAGAGGFGTQYF
>NA|11|TRBJ2-7|TRBV5-1|many
TGCGCCAGCAGCAAAGATTACGAGCAGTACTTC
CASSKDYEQYF
>NA|14|TRBJ1-5|TRBV28|NA
TGTGCCAGCAGTTTATCGCCCGGAATTCAGCCCCAGCATTTT
CASSLSPGIQPQHF
>NA|13|TRBJ2-5|TRBV3-1|many
TGTGCCAGCAGCCAAGCTTTCGGAGAGACCCAGTACTTC
CASSQAFGETQYF
>NA|14|TRBJ2-2|TRBV14|many
TGTGCCAGCAGCCCATACCAGGGTCCCGGGGAGCTGTTTTTT
CASSPYQGPGELFF